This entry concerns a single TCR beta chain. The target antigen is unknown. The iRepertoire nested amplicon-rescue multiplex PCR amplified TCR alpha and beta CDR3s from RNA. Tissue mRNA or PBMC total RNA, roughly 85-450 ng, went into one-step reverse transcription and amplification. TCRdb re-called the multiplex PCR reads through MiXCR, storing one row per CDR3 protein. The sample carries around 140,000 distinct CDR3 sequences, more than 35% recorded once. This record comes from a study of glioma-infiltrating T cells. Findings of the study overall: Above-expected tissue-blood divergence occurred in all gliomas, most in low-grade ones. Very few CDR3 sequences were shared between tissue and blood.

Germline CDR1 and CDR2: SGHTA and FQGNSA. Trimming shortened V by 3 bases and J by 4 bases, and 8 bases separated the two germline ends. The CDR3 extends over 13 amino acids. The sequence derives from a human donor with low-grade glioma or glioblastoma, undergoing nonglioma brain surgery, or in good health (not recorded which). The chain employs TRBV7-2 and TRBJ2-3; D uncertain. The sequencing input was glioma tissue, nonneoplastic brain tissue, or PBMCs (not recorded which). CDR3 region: CASSFSYADTQYF. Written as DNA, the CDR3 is TGTGCCAGCAGCTTCAGTTACGCAGATACGCAGTATTTT.